Below are 6 T cell receptor beta chains sequenced from a single sample in a study of OX40 agonist ivuxolimab in advanced cancers. Measured with immunoSEQ multiplex PCR; TCRdb has only the in-frame clones, and not every one. The sample has roughly 66,000 clones, about 85% seen once; the top ten hold approximately 1.4%. This sample comprised CD4+ or CD8+ T cells sorted from blood, obtained in a trial of the OX40 agonist ivuxolimab. These receptors were collected from an adult with an advanced solid tumor such as melanoma, head and neck, liver or kidney cancer.

This clone appeared a single time. The rearrangement links TRBV7-2 to TRBJ2-7; TRBD1 or TRBD2 may be the D gene (5 bases each). This CDR3 has 16 residues. Trimming removed 0 bases from V and 4 bases from J, with 16 bases in between. Germline CDR1 reads SGHTA; CDR2 reads FQGNSA. CDR3 sequence: CASSLAGVVGSYEQYF. The CDR3, as DNA: TGTGCCAGCAGCTTAGCGGGGGTCGTAGGGTCGTACGAGCAGTACTTC.

The V and J genes are TRBV20-1 and TRBJ1-1, with a tentative D call TRBD1 (6 bases). Germline V gene sequence: CDR1 DFQATT, CDR2 SNEGSKA (reference sequence). Deletions cut 3 bases from V and 11 bases from J, with 13 bases between. This CDR3 comprises 11 residues. As DNA, the CDR3 is TGCAGTGCTAGGGGGGGCGCGGCGGCTTTCTTT. This gives the protein CSARGGAAAFF.

This sequence joins TRBV27 and TRBJ2-5; D gene unclear. Looked up from germline, CDR1 is MNHEY and CDR2 is SMNVEV (reference sequence). V was cut by 6 bases and J by 2 bases, with 10 bases left in between. The CDR3 has 13 amino acids. Written as DNA, the CDR3 is TGTGCCAGCAGCCGCGCCGTGCAAGAGACCCAGTACTTC. Protein sequence: CASSRAVQETQYF.

This chain links TRBV19 with TRBJ2-5, with 8 nucleotides matching TRBD1. The germline V gene encodes CDR1 LNHDA and CDR2 SQIVND (reference sequence). V shed 10 bases and J 4 bases; nucleotides not matched to a gene: 5. This CDR3 has 12 amino acids. This chain's CDR3 is CATLDRGETQYF. DNA for the CDR3: TGTGCCACATTAGACAGGGGAGAGACCCAGTACTTC.

The chain carries TRBV28 and TRBJ2-5; 7 nucleotides line up with TRBD1. V was clipped by 5 bases and J by 3 bases; unmatched bases: 9. The V gene's germline CDR1 is MDHEN and CDR2 SYDVKM. This CDR3 contains 15 residues. The DNA for the CDR3 is TGTGCCAGCAGTACACCCGGGACAGAGAAAGAGACCCAGTACTTC. It specifies CASSTPGTEKETQYF.

This clone was seen only once. V usage is TRBV4-1 and J usage is TRBJ2-6; tentatively, D is TRBD1 (6 bases). CDR1 is MGHRA, CDR2 YSYEKL, per germline. There are 18 residues in the CDR3. Trimming shortened V by 1 base and J by 0 bases, and 13 bases separated the two germline ends. The CDR3 nucleotides read TGCGCCAGCAGCCAAGGACAGGTGCAACACTCTGGGGCCAACGTCCTGACTTTC. It is translated as CASSQGQVQHSGANVLTF.